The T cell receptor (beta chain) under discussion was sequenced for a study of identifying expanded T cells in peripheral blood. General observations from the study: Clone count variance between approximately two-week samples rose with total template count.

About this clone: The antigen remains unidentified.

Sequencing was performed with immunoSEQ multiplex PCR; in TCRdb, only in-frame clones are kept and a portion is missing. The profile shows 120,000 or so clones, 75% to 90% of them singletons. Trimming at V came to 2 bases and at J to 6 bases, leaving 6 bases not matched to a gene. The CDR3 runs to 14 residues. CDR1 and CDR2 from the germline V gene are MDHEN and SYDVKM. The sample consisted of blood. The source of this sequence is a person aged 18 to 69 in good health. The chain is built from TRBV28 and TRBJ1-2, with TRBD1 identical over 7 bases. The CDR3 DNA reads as TGTGCCAGCAGTTTAGGTAGGGGGCAAGATGGCTACACCTTC. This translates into CASSLGRGQDGYTF.